The sequence of this TCR beta chain was determined in a study of immune evolution from preneoplasia to lung adenocarcinoma. General observations from the study: Normal lung had the highest top T cell clone frequencies.

Only in-frame clones appear in the TCRdb table, and some are missing; sequencing was by immunoSEQ multiplex PCR. The repertoire consists of thousands of clones, with more than 65% occurring once and the leading ten covering under 8%. Trimming stripped 0 bases from V and 7 bases from J, with 5 bases between. CDR1 is SGHNT and CDR2 is YYREEE in the germline V gene (reference sequence). The length of the CDR3 is 13 residues. Points on this clone: What it binds is unknown.

The chain employs TRBV5-4 and TRBJ1-6, with unresolved D. The origin of this receptor is a person aged 50-69 years with lung adenocarcinoma. The sequencing sample was made of FFPE minimally invasive lung adenocarcinoma tissue. CDR3 residues: CASSLEQNSPLHF. DNA of the CDR3: TGTGCCAGCAGCTTGGAACAGAATTCACCCCTCCACTTT.